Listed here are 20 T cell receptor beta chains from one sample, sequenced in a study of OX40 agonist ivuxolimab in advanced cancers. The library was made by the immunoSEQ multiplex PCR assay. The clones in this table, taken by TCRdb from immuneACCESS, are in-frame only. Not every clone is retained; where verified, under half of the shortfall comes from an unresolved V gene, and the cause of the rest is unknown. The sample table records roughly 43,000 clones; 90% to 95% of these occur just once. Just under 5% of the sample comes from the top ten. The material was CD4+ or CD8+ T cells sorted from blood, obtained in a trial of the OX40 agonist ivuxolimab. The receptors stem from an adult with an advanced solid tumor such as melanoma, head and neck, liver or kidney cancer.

The DNA for the CDR3 is TGTGCCAGCAGCTTGTCATGGGAGAATCAGCCCCAGCATTTT. Amino acids: CASSLSWENQPQHF. The gene calls are TRBV5-6 and TRBJ1-5; the D is unclear. Deletions cut 1 base from V and 4 bases from J, with 9 bases between. In germline, CDR1 is SGHDT, CDR2 YYEEEE. This CDR3 comprises 14 residues.

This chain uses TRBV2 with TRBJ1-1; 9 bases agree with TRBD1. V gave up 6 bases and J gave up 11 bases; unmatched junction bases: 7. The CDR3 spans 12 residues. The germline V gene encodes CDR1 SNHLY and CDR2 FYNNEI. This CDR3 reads CASSRDRVRAFF. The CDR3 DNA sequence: TGTGCCAGCAGCAGGGACAGGGTACGGGCTTTCTTT.

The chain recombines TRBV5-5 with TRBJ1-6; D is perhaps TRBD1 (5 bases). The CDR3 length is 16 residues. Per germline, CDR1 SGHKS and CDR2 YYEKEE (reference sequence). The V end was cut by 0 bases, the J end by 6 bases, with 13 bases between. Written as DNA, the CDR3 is TGTGCCAGCAGCTTGGCGGGGCTCTCCCTTAATTCACCCCTCCACTTT. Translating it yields CASSLAGLSLNSPLHF.

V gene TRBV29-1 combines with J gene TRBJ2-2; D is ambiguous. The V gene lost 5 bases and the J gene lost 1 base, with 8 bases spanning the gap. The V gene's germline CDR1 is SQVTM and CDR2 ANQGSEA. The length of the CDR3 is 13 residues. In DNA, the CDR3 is TGCAGCGTTACGACGGGGAACACCGGGGAGCTGTTTTTT. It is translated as CSVTTGNTGELFF.

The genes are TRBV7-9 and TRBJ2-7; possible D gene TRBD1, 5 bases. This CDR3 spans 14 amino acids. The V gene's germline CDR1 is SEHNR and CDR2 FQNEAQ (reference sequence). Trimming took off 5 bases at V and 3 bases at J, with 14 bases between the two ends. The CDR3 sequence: CASSGTGNHYEQYF. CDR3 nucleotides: TGTGCCAGCAGCGGAACAGGTAACCACTACGAGCAGTACTTC.

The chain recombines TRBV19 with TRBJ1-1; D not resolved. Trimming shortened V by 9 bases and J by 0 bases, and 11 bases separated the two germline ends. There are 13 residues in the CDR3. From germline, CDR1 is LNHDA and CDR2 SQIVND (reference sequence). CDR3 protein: CASQGRMNTEAFF. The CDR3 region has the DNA TGTGCCAGCCAAGGACGGATGAACACTGAAGCTTTCTTT.

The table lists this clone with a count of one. The CDR3, as DNA: TGTGCCAGCAGCTTAGAGGTCTCACTTACTGGAAACACCATATATTTT. Its translation is CASSLEVSLTGNTIYF. The chain joins TRBV7-9 to TRBJ1-3; D not certain. The V gene's germline CDR1 is SEHNR and CDR2 FQNEAQ (reference sequence). The V gene lost 1 base and the J gene lost 2 bases, with 12 bases spanning the gap. The CDR3 contains 16 residues.

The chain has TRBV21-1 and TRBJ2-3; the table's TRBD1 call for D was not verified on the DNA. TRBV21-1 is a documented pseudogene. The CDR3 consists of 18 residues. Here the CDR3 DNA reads TGTGCCAGCAGCAATAGGGCCTTGGTTAGGGGGACCCCGGATACGCAGTATTTT. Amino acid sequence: CASSNRALVRGTPDTQYF.

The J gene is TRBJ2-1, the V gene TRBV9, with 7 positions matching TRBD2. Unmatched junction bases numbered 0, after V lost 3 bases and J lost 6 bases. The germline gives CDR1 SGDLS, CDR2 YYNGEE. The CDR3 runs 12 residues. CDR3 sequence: CASSASGNEQFF. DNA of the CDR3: TGTGCCAGCAGCGCTAGCGGCAATGAGCAGTTCTTC.

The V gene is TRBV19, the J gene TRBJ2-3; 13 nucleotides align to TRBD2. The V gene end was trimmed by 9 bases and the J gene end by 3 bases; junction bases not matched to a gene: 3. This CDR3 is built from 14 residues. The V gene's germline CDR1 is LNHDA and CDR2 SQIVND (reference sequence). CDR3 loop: CASELAGGTDTQYF. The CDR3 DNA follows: TGTGCCAGCGAACTAGCGGGAGGGACAGATACGCAGTATTTT.

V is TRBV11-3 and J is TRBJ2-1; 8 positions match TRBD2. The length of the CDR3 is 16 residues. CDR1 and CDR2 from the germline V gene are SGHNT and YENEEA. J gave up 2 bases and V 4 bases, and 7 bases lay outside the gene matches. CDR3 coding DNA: TGTGCCAGCAGCTCACCCCAGCGGGAGACCTACAATGAGCAGTTCTTC. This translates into CASSSPQRETYNEQFF.

CDR3 DNA: TGTGCCTTCAGGGGGTATGGCTACACCTTC. It encodes CAFRGYGYTF. V is TRBV30 and J is TRBJ1-2; TRBD1 agrees at 7 bases. Unmatched junction bases numbered 1, after V lost 7 bases and J lost 5 bases. CDR1 is GTSNPN, CDR2 SVGIG, per germline (reference sequence). CDR3 size: 10 residues.

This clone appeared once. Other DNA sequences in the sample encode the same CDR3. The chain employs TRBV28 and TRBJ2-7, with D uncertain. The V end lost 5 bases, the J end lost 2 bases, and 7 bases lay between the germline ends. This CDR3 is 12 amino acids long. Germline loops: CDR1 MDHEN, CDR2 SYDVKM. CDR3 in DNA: TGTGCCAGCAGTCTAAGAACCTACGAGCAGTACTTC. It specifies CASSLRTYEQYF.

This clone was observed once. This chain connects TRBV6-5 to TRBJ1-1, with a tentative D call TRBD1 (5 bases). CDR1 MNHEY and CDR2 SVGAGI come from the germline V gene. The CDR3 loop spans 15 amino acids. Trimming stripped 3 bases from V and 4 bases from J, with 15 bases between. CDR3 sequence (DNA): TGTGCCAGCAGTTATTACGACAGTAAGACCACTGAAGCTTTCTTT. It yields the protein CASSYYDSKTTEAFF.

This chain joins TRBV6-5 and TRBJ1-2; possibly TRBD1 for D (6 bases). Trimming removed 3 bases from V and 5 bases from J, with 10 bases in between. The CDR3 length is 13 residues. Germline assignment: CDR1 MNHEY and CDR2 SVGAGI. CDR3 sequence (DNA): TGTGCCAGCAGTTATCAGGGGCGGTATGGCTACACCTTC. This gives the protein CASSYQGRYGYTF.

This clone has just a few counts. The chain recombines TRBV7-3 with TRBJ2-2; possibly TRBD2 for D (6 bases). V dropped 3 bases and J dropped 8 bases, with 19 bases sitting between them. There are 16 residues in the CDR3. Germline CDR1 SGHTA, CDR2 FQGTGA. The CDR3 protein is CASSFHGTFNEGELFF. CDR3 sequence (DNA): TGTGCCAGCAGCTTTCACGGGACTTTTAACGAGGGGGAGCTGTTTTTT.

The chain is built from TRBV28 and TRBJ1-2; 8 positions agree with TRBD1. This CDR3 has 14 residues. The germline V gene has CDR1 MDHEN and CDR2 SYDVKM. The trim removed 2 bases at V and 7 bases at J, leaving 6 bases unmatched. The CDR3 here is CASSLRQGLFGYTF. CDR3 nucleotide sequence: TGTGCCAGCAGTTTAAGACAGGGGTTGTTTGGCTACACCTTC.

The CDR3 sequence is CASSVTVNTEAFF. The CDR3 DNA reads as TGTGCCAGCAGTGTGACAGTGAACACTGAAGCTTTCTTT. This chain connects TRBV27 to TRBJ1-1, with a possible D match to TRBD1 (5 bases). With 5 bases removed from V and 0 bases from J, the gap between germline ends came to 7 bases. CDR1 and CDR2 from the germline V gene are MNHEY and SMNVEV (reference sequence). The CDR3 is 13 residues long.

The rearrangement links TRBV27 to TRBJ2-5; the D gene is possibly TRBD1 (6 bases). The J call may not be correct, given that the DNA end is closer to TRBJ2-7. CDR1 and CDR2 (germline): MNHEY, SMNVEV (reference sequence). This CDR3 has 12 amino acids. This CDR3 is CASSSTGSEQYF. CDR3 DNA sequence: TGTGCCAGCAGTTCTACAGGGAGCGAGCAGTACTTC.

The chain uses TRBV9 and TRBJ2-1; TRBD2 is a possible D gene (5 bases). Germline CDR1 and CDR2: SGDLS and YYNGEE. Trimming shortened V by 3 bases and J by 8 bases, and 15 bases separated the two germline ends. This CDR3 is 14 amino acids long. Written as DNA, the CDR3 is TGTGCCAGCAGCGACGGGATTACCTTCGATGAGCAGTTCTTC. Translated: CASSDGITFDEQFF.